The rows below give T cell receptor beta chains drawn from one sample of a study of blood T cell repertoires in COVID-19. Assay used: immunoSEQ multiplex PCR; TCRdb lists only in-frame clones, some missing. The table records around 140,000 clones, around 90% of them present only once. Specimen: peripheral blood. The receptors shown here come from a man in his 70s with acute or convalescent COVID-19. CDR3s include the opening cysteine and the closing phenylalanine or tryptophan. A D gene is named only where the DNA matches it firmly. A row's size may be missing; if present it is once, few, many or a size class.

d_call: TRBD2
v_call: TRBV9
j_call: TRBJ2-2
clone_size: NA
cdr3_length: 16
cdr3_aa: CASRPSGAGYTGELFF
cdr3_nt: TGTGCCAGCAGACCGAGCGGGGCGGGGTACACCGGGGAGCTGTTTTTT

d_call: TRBD2
v_call: TRBV3-1/TRBV3-2
j_call: TRBJ2-7
clone_size: NA
cdr3_length: 17
cdr3_aa: CASSQDTWAGGSGEQYF
cdr3_nt: TGTGCCAGCAGCCAAGATACATGGGCGGGAGGCTCGGGGGAGCAGTACTTC

d_call: TRBD2
v_call: TRBV7-2
j_call: TRBJ2-2
clone_size: NA
cdr3_length: 16
cdr3_aa: CASSSGLAGNTGELFF
cdr3_nt: TGTGCCAGCAGCTCCGGACTAGCGGGGAACACCGGGGAGCTGTTTTTT

d_call: NA
v_call: TRBV19
j_call: TRBJ2-4
clone_size: NA
cdr3_length: 15
cdr3_aa: CASSPPGSAKNIQYF
cdr3_nt: TGTGCCAGTAGCCCCCCGGGAAGCGCCAAAAACATTCAGTACTTC

d_call: TRBD1
v_call: TRBV5-4
j_call: TRBJ2-4
clone_size: NA
cdr3_length: 14
cdr3_aa: CASSRDRAKNIQYF
cdr3_nt: TGTGCCAGCAGCAGGGACAGAGCCAAAAACATTCAGTACTTC

d_call: NA
v_call: TRBV18
j_call: TRBJ1-1
clone_size: NA
cdr3_length: 12
cdr3_aa: CASSPTNTEAFF
cdr3_nt: TGTGCCAGCTCACCTACTAACACTGAAGCTTTCTTT

d_call: NA
v_call: TRBV14
j_call: TRBJ2-1
clone_size: NA
cdr3_length: 15
cdr3_aa: CASSEPWGTYNEQFF
cdr3_nt: TGTGCCAGCAGCGAGCCTTGGGGCACCTACAATGAGCAGTTCTTC

d_call: TRBD1
v_call: TRBV29-1
j_call: TRBJ1-3
clone_size: NA
cdr3_length: 16
cdr3_aa: CSVTRTGPSSGNTIYF
cdr3_nt: TGCAGCGTTACCCGGACAGGGCCGTCCTCTGGAAACACCATATATTTT

d_call: TRBD2
v_call: TRBV11-2
j_call: TRBJ2-1
clone_size: NA
cdr3_length: 16
cdr3_aa: CASSLVRGGSYNEQFF
cdr3_nt: TGTGCCAGCAGCTTAGTCCGGGGGGGCTCCTACAATGAGCAGTTCTTC

d_call: TRBD2
v_call: TRBV19
j_call: TRBJ2-3
clone_size: NA
cdr3_length: 14
cdr3_aa: CASTSGANTDTQYF
cdr3_nt: TGTGCCAGCACCAGCGGGGCGAACACAGATACGCAGTATTTT

d_call: NA
v_call: TRBV11-2
j_call: TRBJ1-1
clone_size: NA
cdr3_length: 14
cdr3_aa: CASSFGQANTEAFF
cdr3_nt: TGTGCCAGCAGCTTTGGACAAGCGAACACTGAAGCTTTCTTT

d_call: TRBD2
v_call: TRBV2
j_call: TRBJ2-2
clone_size: NA
cdr3_length: 16
cdr3_aa: CASSDVAGRDTGELFF
cdr3_nt: TGTGCCAGCAGTGACGTGGCAGGGAGGGACACCGGGGAGCTGTTTTTT

d_call: TRBD2
v_call: TRBV19
j_call: TRBJ2-1
clone_size: NA
cdr3_length: 17
cdr3_aa: CASSTNPTSGRAGEQFF
cdr3_nt: TGTGCCAGTAGTACCAATCCGACTAGCGGGAGGGCCGGTGAGCAGTTCTTC

d_call: NA
v_call: TRBV18
j_call: TRBJ2-2
clone_size: NA
cdr3_length: 15
cdr3_aa: CASSPPSRTSGELFF
cdr3_nt: TGTGCCAGCTCACCACCATCCCGGACTTCCGGGGAGCTGTTTTTT

d_call: NA
v_call: TRBV7-9
j_call: TRBJ1-1
clone_size: once
cdr3_length: 13
cdr3_aa: CASSLQGNTEAFF
cdr3_nt: TGTGCCAGCAGCTTACAGGGGAACACTGAAGCTTTCTTT

d_call: NA
v_call: TRBV5-1
j_call: TRBJ2-3
clone_size: once
cdr3_length: 17
cdr3_aa: CASSMGTDATSTDTQYF
cdr3_nt: TGCGCCAGCAGCATGGGGACTGACGCGACTAGCACAGATACGCAGTATTTT

d_call: NA
v_call: TRBV10-1
j_call: TRBJ2-3
clone_size: NA
cdr3_length: 17
cdr3_aa: CASSESCQVGSTDTQYF
cdr3_nt: TGCGCCAGCAGTGAGTCTTGCCAGGTGGGTAGCACAGATACGCAGTATTTT

d_call: NA
v_call: TRBV19
j_call: TRBJ2-7
clone_size: NA
cdr3_length: 15
cdr3_aa: CASSIRGRGSYEQYF
cdr3_nt: TGTGCCAGTAGTATTCGGGGCCGGGGGTCCTACGAGCAGTACTTC

d_call: NA
v_call: TRBV7-2
j_call: TRBJ2-2
clone_size: NA
cdr3_length: 13
cdr3_aa: CASSSQGTGELFF
cdr3_nt: TGTGCCAGCAGCTCCCAGGGTACCGGGGAGCTGTTTTTT

d_call: TRBD2
v_call: TRBV13
j_call: TRBJ2-1
clone_size: NA
cdr3_length: 16
cdr3_aa: CASSLGTSGSYNEQFF
cdr3_nt: TGTGCCAGCAGCTTGGGGACTAGCGGGAGTTACAATGAGCAGTTCTTC

d_call: TRBD1
v_call: TRBV3-1/TRBV3-2
j_call: TRBJ1-2
clone_size: NA
cdr3_length: 14
cdr3_aa: CASSHEEGAGGYTF
cdr3_nt: TGTGCCAGCAGCCATGAGGAGGGGGCTGGTGGCTACACCTTC

d_call: TRBD2
v_call: TRBV7-2
j_call: TRBJ2-2
clone_size: NA
cdr3_length: 16
cdr3_aa: CASRLEGAGVVGELFF
cdr3_nt: TGTGCCAGCAGACTAGAGGGAGCGGGAGTGGTCGGGGAGCTGTTTTTT